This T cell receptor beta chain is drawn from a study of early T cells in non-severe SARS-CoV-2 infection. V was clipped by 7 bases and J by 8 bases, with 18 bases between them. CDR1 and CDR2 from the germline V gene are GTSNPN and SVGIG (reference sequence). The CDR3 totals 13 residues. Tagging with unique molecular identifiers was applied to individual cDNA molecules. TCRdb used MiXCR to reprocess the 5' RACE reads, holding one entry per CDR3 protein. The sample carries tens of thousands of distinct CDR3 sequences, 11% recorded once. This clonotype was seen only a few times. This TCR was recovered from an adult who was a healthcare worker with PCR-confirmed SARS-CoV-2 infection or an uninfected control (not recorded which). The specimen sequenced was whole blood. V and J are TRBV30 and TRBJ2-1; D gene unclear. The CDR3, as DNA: TGTGCCTCGGACCGACGGTACAAGGATGAGCAGTTCTTC. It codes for CASDRRYKDEQFF.